The 28 T cell receptor beta chains presented below share a single source sample, sequenced in a study of tumour-infiltrating T cells in Burkitt lymphoma. Libraries were prepared by immunoSEQ multiplex PCR; TCRdb keeps only in-frame clonotypes and omits some of them. Of around 45,000 clones in the sample, around 30% were seen once. Sequencing was done on a sample of tumor tissue. These receptor sequences come from a human donor with Burkitt lymphoma.

The table lists this clone with a few counts. The genes are TRBV7-8 and TRBJ1-5; D ambiguous. CDR1 and CDR2 (germline): SGHVS, FQNEAQ. V was clipped by 3 bases and J by 0 bases, with 6 bases between them. CDR3 length: 14 amino acids. In nucleotides, the CDR3 is TGTGCCAGCAGCTTGACCCTTAGCAATCAGCCCCAGCATTTT. It is translated as CASSLTLSNQPQHF.

The chain recombines TRBV7-2 with TRBJ2-5; D not resolved. The ends were cut back, 1 base at V and 10 bases at J, with 13 bases in the middle. CDR1 is SGHTA, CDR2 FQGNSA, per germline. This CDR3 is built from 13 residues. The CDR3, as DNA: TGTGCCAGCAGCTTAGAGGCCGAAGTCGGCCAGTACTTC. Amino acids: CASSLEAEVGQYF.

The chain couples TRBV5-8 to TRBJ2-3; TRBD2 matches at 16 bases. The V gene end was trimmed by 3 bases and the J gene end by 0 bases; junction bases not matched to a gene: 1. CDR3 length: 17 amino acids. Germline CDR1 SGHTS, CDR2 YDEGEE. The CDR3 DNA sequence: TGTGCCAGCAGCTCGGGACTAGCGGGGGGGAGCACAGATACGCAGTATTTT. It translates to CASSSGLAGGSTDTQYF.

This clone appeared a few times. The chain joins TRBV4-3 to TRBJ1-5, with D uncertain. The CDR3 spans 13 residues. CDR1 and CDR2 (germline): LGHNA, YSLEER. Deletions cut 3 bases from V and 4 bases from J, with 7 bases between. CDR3 loop: CASSHSYNQPQHF. CDR3 coding DNA: TGCGCCAGCAGCCACAGTTATAATCAGCCCCAGCATTTT.

The V call is TRBV7-6, the J call TRBJ1-3, with D hard to call. The V gene lost 3 bases and the J gene lost 3 bases, with 6 bases spanning the gap. The CDR3 has 13 residues. The germline V gene encodes CDR1 SGHVS and CDR2 FNYEAQ. The CDR3 bases are TGTGCCAGCAGCTTCGCCGATGGAAACACCATATATTTT. It translates to CASSFADGNTIYF.

This clone was seen more than once but under ten times. J is TRBJ1-5 and V is TRBV19; 9 bases align to TRBD1. J lost 4 bases, V lost 3 bases, and 4 bases had no gene match. The CDR3 contains 15 residues. Germline CDR1 LNHDA, CDR2 SQIVND (reference sequence). This chain's CDR3 is CASSIRDRVNQPQHF. The CDR3 bases are TGTGCCAGTAGTATCCGGGACAGGGTTAATCAGCCCCAGCATTTT.

V usage is TRBV7-2 and J usage is TRBJ1-6; no definite D call. Germline V gene lookup returns CDR1 SGHTA and CDR2 FQGNSA. Trimming took off 5 bases at V and 8 bases at J, with 13 bases between the two ends. This CDR3 comprises 14 residues. The CDR3 sequence: CASSRNSLDSPLHF. The CDR3 DNA reads TGTGCCAGCAGCCGTAATTCGTTGGATTCACCCCTCCACTTT. Supplemented by reference TRBV7-2 and TRBJ1-6, the full variable domain reads GAGVSQSPSNKVTEKGKDVELRCDPISGHTALYWYRQSLGQGLEFLIYFQGNSAPDKSGLPSDRFSAERTGGSVSTLTIQRTQQEDSAVYLCASSRNSLDSPLHFGNGTRLTVT.

Here the CDR3 reads CASSLTTGTLQETQYF. In DNA, the CDR3 is TGTGCCAGCAGCTTGACTACCGGGACACTACAAGAGACCCAGTACTTC. The rearrangement uses TRBV5-6 and TRBJ2-5; D possibly corresponds to TRBD1 (6 bases). In germline, CDR1 is SGHDT, CDR2 YYEEEE. Trimming left V 1 base short and J 2 bases short, with 15 bases between. This CDR3 has 16 residues.

This chain links TRBV6-5 with TRBJ2-1; the match to TRBD1 covers 8 bases. Trimming took 6 bases from V and 8 from J; bases not matched to a gene: 9. The CDR3 runs 14 residues. Germline V gives CDR1 MNHEY, CDR2 SVGAGI. CDR3 sequence reads: CASRKTGAIDEQFF. The DNA of the CDR3 is TGTGCCAGCAGGAAGACAGGGGCGATTGATGAGCAGTTCTTC.

The chain carries TRBV5-1 and TRBJ2-1; a weak D match, TRBD2 (6 bases). The CDR3 runs to 17 residues. The V gene lost 4 bases and the J gene lost 7 bases, with 24 bases spanning the gap. Germline CDR1 reads SGHRS; CDR2 reads YFSETQ. This CDR3 reads CASSPLVAAGLGNEQFF. CDR3 bases: TGCGCCAGCAGCCCCCTCGTAGCCGCGGGGCTAGGTAATGAGCAGTTCTTC.

This clone appeared a few times. DNA for the CDR3: TGTGCCAGCAGCTATAGTGGGGGACGGGGCTACACCTTC. Translation gives CASSYSGGRGYTF. The chain is built from TRBV28 and TRBJ1-2; TRBD1 is a possible D gene (5 bases). Trimming pared 6 bases from V and 8 bases from J, leaving 16 bases between. CDR1 MDHEN and CDR2 SYDVKM come from the germline V gene. The CDR3 length is 13 residues.

The V and J genes are TRBV2 and TRBJ1-1; D uncertain. CDR1 is SNHLY and CDR2 is FYNNEI in the germline V gene. The CDR3 contains 14 residues. Trimming took 6 bases from V and 1 from J, leaving 12 bases between them. This chain's CDR3 is CASSAHRGNTEAFF. For the CDR3, the DNA is TGTGCCAGCAGCGCTCACCGGGGGAACACTGAAGCTTTCTTT.

Only a few counts were recorded for this clone. The chain has TRBV6-1 and TRBJ1-2; 9 bases match TRBD1. The CDR3 loop spans 13 amino acids. After removal of 2 bases from V and 8 bases from J, the junction contained 3 bases not matched to a gene. The germline V gene has CDR1 MNHNS and CDR2 SASEGT. The CDR3 here is CASSELGQGGYTF. The CDR3 nucleotides read TGTGCCAGCAGTGAATTGGGACAGGGCGGCTACACCTTC.

The chain links TRBV6-1 to TRBJ1-3, with D perhaps matching TRBD1 (5 bases). This CDR3 region has 16 residues. With 3 bases removed from V and 0 bases from J, the gap between germline ends came to 12 bases. The germline CDR1 and CDR2 sequences are MNHNS and SASEGT. The DNA of the CDR3 is TGTGCCAGCAGTGACCCCCAGGGATCCTCTGGAAACACCATATATTTT. Its translation is CASSDPQGSSGNTIYF.

This clone has only a few counts. The chain joins TRBV6-5 to TRBJ2-7, with a possible D match to TRBD1 (5 bases). The V and J ends lost 6 bases and 9 bases respectively, with 21 bases between them. The CDR3 is 14 amino acids. Germline V gives CDR1 MNHEY, CDR2 SVGAGI. The CDR3 loop reads CASRDTRQGNRQYF. The DNA for the CDR3 is TGTGCCAGCAGGGACACGCGGCAGGGTAATAGGCAGTACTTC.

V is TRBV15 and J is TRBJ1-1; a weak D match, TRBD1 (5 bases). Germline V gene sequence: CDR1 LNHNV, CDR2 YYDKDF (reference sequence). The CDR3 runs to 13 residues. V lost 5 bases and J lost 1, with 8 bases in between. CDR3 residues: CATSSGSNTEAFF. The CDR3 coding sequence is TGTGCCACCAGCTCAGGGTCGAACACTGAAGCTTTCTTT.

This clone was detected a few times. The CDR3 region is CASSPAGTYNEQFF. The DNA for the CDR3 is TGTGCCAGCAGCCCGGCCGGGACCTACAATGAGCAGTTCTTC. This chain uses TRBV5-4 with TRBJ2-1; TRBD2 might be the D (5 bases). The CDR3 has 14 amino acids. Germline assignment: CDR1 SGHNT and CDR2 YYREEE (reference sequence). V lost 4 bases, J lost 2 bases, and 10 bases lay in between.

V gene TRBV4-3 combines with J gene TRBJ1-1; D unclear. Deletions cut 0 bases from V and 1 base from J, with 9 bases between. This CDR3 is 15 amino acids long. CDR1 and CDR2 from the germline V gene are LGHNA and YSLEER. This CDR3 reads CASSQDGQRNTEAFF. For the CDR3, the DNA is TGCGCCAGCAGCCAAGACGGCCAGAGGAACACTGAAGCTTTCTTT.

CDR3 bases: TGTGCCAGCGGGACTAGTAGGGAGCAGTATTTT. Translation: CASGTSREQYF. The V and J genes are TRBV6-1 and TRBJ2-3; 8 positions match TRBD2. J gave up 11 bases and V 8 bases, and 6 bases lay outside the gene matches. The CDR3 totals 11 residues. The V gene's germline CDR1 is MNHNS and CDR2 SASEGT.

The chain combines TRBV6-1 with TRBJ1-3; D unclear. The CDR3 extends over 15 amino acids. CDR1 MNHNS and CDR2 SASEGT come from the germline V gene. Deletions cut 7 bases from V and 0 bases from J, with 13 bases between. For the CDR3, the DNA is TGTGCCAGCATCTGGGTGGGCGGCTCTGGAAACACCATATATTTT. The encoded protein is CASIWVGGSGNTIYF.

J is TRBJ1-1 and V is TRBV4-1; 7 bases align to TRBD1. The CDR3 spans 15 residues. CDR1 MGHRA and CDR2 YSYEKL come from the germline V gene. Unmatched junction bases numbered 8, after V lost 4 bases and J lost 3 bases. CDR3 sequence: CASSPRQGRDTEAFF. The CDR3 DNA reads as TGCGCCAGCAGCCCCAGACAGGGCCGAGACACTGAAGCTTTCTTT.

This clone turned up a few times. The chain combines TRBV5-1 with TRBJ2-5; TRBD2 matches at 8 bases. With 0 bases clipped from V and 3 bases from J, the junction kept 4 bases outside the gene matches. Per germline, CDR1 SGHRS and CDR2 YFSETQ. The CDR3 length is 15 residues. CDR3 region: CASSLEVSGEETQYF. The CDR3 nucleotides are TGCGCCAGCAGCTTGGAGGTTAGCGGGGAAGAGACCCAGTACTTC.

This clone has more than one count but fewer than ten. The J gene is TRBJ1-1, the V gene TRBV6-5; no definite D call. The CDR3 consists of 14 residues. V lost 0 bases, J lost 3 bases, and 8 bases lay in between. Looked up from germline, CDR1 is MNHEY and CDR2 is SVGAGI. The CDR3 spells CASSYSWSDTEAFF. For the CDR3, the DNA is TGTGCCAGCAGTTACTCGTGGAGTGACACTGAAGCTTTCTTT.

The rearrangement joins TRBV7-2 to TRBJ2-5; TRBD2 is a possible D gene (7 bases). The germline V gene encodes CDR1 SGHTA and CDR2 FQGNSA. V was clipped by 2 bases and J by 5 bases, with 15 bases between them. This CDR3 contains 15 residues. DNA for the CDR3: TGTGCCAGCAGCTTAAGTGGGGGGGCGCGGGAGACCCAGTACTTC. Protein: CASSLSGGARETQYF.

This chain connects TRBV5-1 to TRBJ2-5; D gene uncertain. Germline V gene data show CDR1 as SGHRS and CDR2 as YFSETQ. This CDR3 is 13 amino acids long. V was cut by 4 bases and J by 1 base, with 8 bases left in between. The DNA of the CDR3 is TGCGCCAGCAGCGGTCAGTCCCAAGAGACCCAGTACTTC. Translated: CASSGQSQETQYF.

In its sample, this clone was seen a few times. This chain links TRBV10-3 with TRBJ2-3; 9 bases agree with TRBD1. Looked up from germline, CDR1 is ENHRY and CDR2 is SYGVKD. This CDR3 contains 15 residues. V dropped 6 bases and J dropped 5; count of bases not matched to a gene: 9. The CDR3 region is CAIRVKQGARDTQYF. The CDR3 nucleotides read TGTGCCATCAGGGTTAAACAGGGGGCGAGAGATACGCAGTATTTT.

This clone was observed a handful of times. The rearrangement joins TRBV19 to TRBJ1-6; weak D call: TRBD1 (6 bases). CDR1 is LNHDA, CDR2 SQIVND, per germline (reference sequence). Between the trimmed V and J ends, which lost 6 bases and 8 bases, there was a span of 11 bases. This CDR3 comprises 13 residues. The CDR3 spells CASSRDNHSPLHF. The DNA of the CDR3 is TGTGCCAGTAGCCGGGACAATCATTCACCCCTCCACTTT.

V usage is TRBV9 and J usage is TRBJ2-5, with 8 bases fitting TRBD2. The CDR3 has 13 residues. The V segment lost 3 bases and the J segment 5 bases; nucleotides outside the gene matches: 3. Germline V gene data show CDR1 as SGDLS and CDR2 as YYNGEE. The CDR3 bases are TGTGCCAGCAGCGGTACTAGCGGCGAGACCCAGTACTTC. Protein: CASSGTSGETQYF.